Listed below are T cell receptor beta chains from one sample, sequenced in a study of yellow fever vaccine responses in identical twins. TCRdb re-analysed the RT-PCR reads in MiXCR, keeping a single row per CDR3 protein. Altogether about 13,000 distinct CDR3 sequences are present, about 83% being singletons, with the ten largest covering over 1.5%. The starting material was T cells from blood (PBMCs), unsorted or a sorted subset (not recorded which), obtained before or after yellow fever vaccination (not recorded which). All receptors derive from a woman aged 18-29 years who received the yellow fever vaccine. Each CDR3 is given with its conserved first and last residue. D genes are given only for firm matches.

V: TRBV30
D: NA
J: TRBJ2-7
CDR3: CAWSSKYEQYF

V: TRBV18
D: NA
J: TRBJ1-1
CDR3: CASSPLGPEAFF

V: TRBV27
D: NA
J: TRBJ1-5
CDR3: CASKLGGGNQPQHF

V: TRBV15
D: NA
J: TRBJ2-5
CDR3: CATSRKTGTQETQYF

V: TRBV12-3/TRBV12-4
D: TRBD2
J: TRBJ2-1
CDR3: CGSREYNEQFF

V: TRBV5-1
D: TRBD1
J: TRBJ1-4
CDR3: CASSYGTGNEKLFF

V: TRBV14
D: NA
J: TRBJ2-4
CDR3: CASSRPQGVAKNIQYF

V: TRBV18
D: NA
J: TRBJ2-7
CDR3: CASLAQLSYEQYF

V: TRBV12-3/TRBV12-4
D: TRBD1
J: TRBJ2-7
CDR3: CASSIDRASYEQYF

V: TRBV10-2
D: NA
J: TRBJ1-1
CDR3: CASSELGGAVTRAEAFF

V: TRBV11-1
D: NA
J: TRBJ2-3
CDR3: CASMITDTQYF

V: TRBV29-1
D: TRBD2
J: TRBJ2-7
CDR3: CSVTGLVSYEQYF

V: TRBV5-1
D: TRBD1
J: TRBJ2-7
CDR3: CASSSNTGGLYEQYF

V: TRBV11-3
D: TRBD2
J: TRBJ2-7
CDR3: CASRDFRSGISYEQYF

V: TRBV18
D: NA
J: TRBJ1-1
CDR3: CASSSGQSNTEAFF

V: TRBV7-2
D: NA
J: TRBJ2-7
CDR3: CASSLSSYEQYF

V: TRBV11-3
D: NA
J: TRBJ2-3
CDR3: CASSRMPSVTDTQYF

V: TRBV20-1
D: NA
J: TRBJ1-6
CDR3: CSAPVSYNSPLHF

V: TRBV11-3
D: NA
J: TRBJ1-6
CDR3: CASSFKGDSPLHF

V: TRBV7-3
D: TRBD2
J: TRBJ2-1
CDR3: CASSTITSGGAGEQFF

V: TRBV11-3
D: NA
J: TRBJ2-7
CDR3: CASSFRTDAFSGEQYF

V: TRBV11-1
D: NA
J: TRBJ2-2
CDR3: CASSPLRGANTGELFF

V: TRBV2
D: NA
J: TRBJ2-1
CDR3: CATINSNSYNEQFF

V: TRBV19
D: TRBD1
J: TRBJ2-2
CDR3: CASTPGGSGELFF

V: TRBV29-1
D: NA
J: TRBJ2-1
CDR3: CSVPGDWKNNEQFF

V: TRBV5-6
D: NA
J: TRBJ1-1
CDR3: CASSYGPMNTEAFF

V: TRBV2
D: TRBD1
J: TRBJ1-1
CDR3: CASSLQGGNTEAFF

V: TRBV29-1
D: TRBD2
J: TRBJ2-1
CDR3: CSVEPPLAGASYNEQFF

V: TRBV20-1
D: NA
J: TRBJ2-5
CDR3: CSARDLGHQETQYF

V: TRBV18
D: TRBD2
J: TRBJ2-7
CDR3: CASSPSGGLLYEQYF

V: TRBV29-1
D: NA
J: TRBJ2-1
CDR3: CSVRRLGRNNAQFF

V: TRBV6-1
D: NA
J: TRBJ2-5
CDR3: CASSEAYSQETQYF

V: TRBV29-1
D: TRBD1
J: TRBJ2-5
CDR3: CSATGGSEETQYF

V: TRBV20-1
D: TRBD1
J: TRBJ2-1
CDR3: CSGPQGQSYNEQFF

V: TRBV28
D: NA
J: TRBJ2-7
CDR3: CASTLDLLSHEQYF

V: TRBV5-6
D: TRBD1
J: TRBJ1-6
CDR3: CASSVPGQGVSYNSPLHF

V: TRBV3-1
D: NA
J: TRBJ2-7
CDR3: CASSPQPISSYEQYF

V: TRBV20-1
D: TRBD1
J: TRBJ1-2
CDR3: CSAKGTGANYGYTF

V: TRBV2
D: NA
J: TRBJ2-3
CDR3: CASSVGPHTDTQYF

V: TRBV2
D: NA
J: TRBJ1-1
CDR3: CASSEDEAFF

V: TRBV4-3
D: NA
J: TRBJ2-6
CDR3: CASSQGTSGANVLTF

V: TRBV12-5
D: NA
J: TRBJ2-7
CDR3: CASGWGGNEQYF

V: TRBV29-1
D: NA
J: TRBJ2-7
CDR3: CSAAQGGPYEQYF

V: TRBV11-3
D: TRBD2
J: TRBJ2-7
CDR3: CASSFWGLAGYSYEQYF

V: TRBV2
D: NA
J: TRBJ1-4
CDR3: CASKADPNEKLFF

V: TRBV29-1
D: NA
J: TRBJ2-1
CDR3: CSVDRESSYNEQFF

V: TRBV12-3/TRBV12-4
D: NA
J: TRBJ1-1
CDR3: CASTPEEGRRTEAFF

V: TRBV12-3/TRBV12-4
D: TRBD1
J: TRBJ1-2
CDR3: CASSSDRTNYGYTF

V: TRBV28
D: TRBD2
J: TRBJ2-1
CDR3: CASGEGGRFDEQFF

V: TRBV11-1
D: NA
J: TRBJ2-1
CDR3: CASSLGTSPSYNEQFF

V: TRBV15
D: NA
J: TRBJ1-5
CDR3: CATSRTDDNQPQHF

V: TRBV11-2
D: TRBD2
J: TRBJ2-1
CDR3: CASSFRTSGGAHEQFF

V: TRBV7-3
D: TRBD2
J: TRBJ2-3
CDR3: CASSLTLAGEVEFGTDTQYF